This T cell receptor (beta chain) was obtained from a study of T cell changes during pregnancy in multiple sclerosis. Germline-derived CDR1 and CDR2 are SEHNR and FQNEAQ (reference sequence). Trimming shortened V by 1 base and J by 9 bases, and 12 bases separated the two germline ends. The CDR3 sequence is 13 residues long. Repertoires were generated with immunoSEQ multiplex PCR, while TCRdb's copy carries only in-frame clones and drops some. The table lists tens of thousands of clones, 75% to 95% of them singletons, with approximately 0.99% in the top ten. This sequence originates from a female donor with multiple sclerosis, enrolled in a pregnancy study. The chain has TRBV7-9 and TRBJ1-2; D unclear. Specimen: peripheral blood, collected before pregnancy. In DNA form, the CDR3 reads TGTGCCAGCAGCTTAGGGGCTCCCCAACGCTACACCTTC. It specifies CASSLGAPQRYTF.